This T cell receptor beta chain originates from a study of cytomegalovirus exposure and HLA in healthy donors. Points from the study as a whole: There were some V segments, including TRBV6-2 and TRBV6-3, excluded as indistinguishable. A missense DCLRE1C variant was associated with V- and J-gene trimming of TCR beta chains in a later analysis, and an independent cohort replicated the association.

About this clone: Its specificity is unknown.

The study sampled nominally healthy donors, though unrecorded immune exposures were likely. Amplification used 60 Vbeta primers and 13 Jbeta primers. Clones were sequenced by immunoSEQ multiplex PCR, and TCRdb holds only the in-frame ones, with some missing. The data show around 230,000 clones, with roughly 87% seen just once and approximately 5.7% held by the top ten. Germline loops: CDR1 WNHNN, CDR2 SYGVQD (reference sequence). The CDR3 is 15 residues long. Trimming pared 3 bases from V and 5 bases from J, leaving 15 bases between. This sequence joins TRBV10-1 and TRBJ2-3; a possible D gene is TRBD2 (6 bases). This TCR came from a man aged 40-50 years in good health and CMV-seropositive. The specimen sequenced was PBMCs. The CDR3 is CASSDAGTREDTQYF. DNA for the CDR3: TGCGCCAGCAGTGACGCGGGGACCAGAGAAGATACGCAGTATTTT.